The TCR beta chain under discussion was sequenced for a study of blood T cell repertoires in COVID-19. Study-level background: Acute and convalescent COVID-19 specimens originated in the United States, Italy and Spain. From T cells, B-cell-depleted T cells, or PBMCs came the material, which was cDNA or gDNA.

The CDR3 runs to 14 residues. Trimming removed 4 bases at V and 4 bases at J, with 14 bases between. Looked up from germline, CDR1 is SGHKS and CDR2 is YYEKEE (reference sequence). In the authors' workflow: Scientists estimated how many nucleated cells there were by amplifying reference gene primers. The data were produced by immunoSEQ multiplex PCR, yet TCRdb's version contains in-frame clones alone and is incomplete. D and trimming come from the DNA, and the V and J calls and clone size come from that table. The data hold approximately 380,000 clones, with less than 85% observed a single time. Sample: peripheral blood. This chain connects TRBV5-5 to TRBJ1-2; no clear D. This receptor was taken from a young woman with acute or convalescent COVID-19. The CDR3 here is CASSLDDMSYGYTF. DNA of the CDR3: TGTGCCAGCAGCCTGGATGACATGAGCTATGGCTACACCTTC. The variable domain in full, completed from reference TRBV5-5 and TRBJ1-2, reads DAGVTQSPTHLIKTRGQQVTLRCSPISGHKSVSWYQQVLGQGPQFIFQYYEKEERGRGNFPDRFSARQFPNYSSELNVNALLLGDSALYLCASSLDDMSYGYTFGSGTRLTVV.